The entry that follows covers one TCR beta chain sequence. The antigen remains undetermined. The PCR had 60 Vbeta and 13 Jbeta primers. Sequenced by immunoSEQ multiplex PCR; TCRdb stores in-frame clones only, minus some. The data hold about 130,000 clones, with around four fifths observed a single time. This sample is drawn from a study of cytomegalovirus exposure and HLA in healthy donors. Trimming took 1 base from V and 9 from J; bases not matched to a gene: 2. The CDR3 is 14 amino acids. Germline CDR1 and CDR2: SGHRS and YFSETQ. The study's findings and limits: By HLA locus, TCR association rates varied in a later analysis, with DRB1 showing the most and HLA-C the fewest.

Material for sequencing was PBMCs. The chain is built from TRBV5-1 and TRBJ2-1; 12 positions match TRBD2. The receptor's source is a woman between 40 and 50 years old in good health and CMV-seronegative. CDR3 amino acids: CASSLKLAGGEQFF. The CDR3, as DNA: TGCGCCAGCAGCTTGAAACTAGCGGGGGGTGAGCAGTTCTTC.